The clone carrying this T cell receptor beta chain has at least ten counts. The time point here: longitudinal time-point 1 (baseline). The sample belongs to a study of neurological immune-mediated disorders. Trimming took off 6 bases at V and 1 base at J, with 15 bases between the two ends. This CDR3 contains 14 residues. The V gene's germline CDR1 is DFQATT and CDR2 SNEGSKA (reference sequence). Each CDR3 protein is one row after TCRdb ran MiXCR on the 5' RACE reads. The sample lists about 49,000 distinct CDR3 sequences, more than 8.5% occurring once. Sequencing was carried out using PBMCs. This clonotype was sampled from a woman between 40 and 55 years old in good health. The chain joins TRBV20-1 to TRBJ2-5, with D perhaps TRBD1 (5 bases). CDR3 bases: TGCAGTGCAACCCAGGGCCTCGGCCAAGAGACCCAGTACTTC. Protein sequence: CSATQGLGQETQYF.